One sample yielded the 12 T cell receptor beta chains listed below, sequenced in a study of CD8+ T cells in alopecia areata listed by TCRdb under 2018. Libraries were made using the immunoSEQ multiplex PCR assay. RNA was extracted from all samples and reverse transcribed into cDNA as template for TCR sequencing. Held by TCRdb, this immuneACCESS table contains in-frame sequences only and omits some clones. Under half of the omission traces to an unresolved V gene where checked; the cause of the rest is unknown. Recorded for this sample are 160,000 or so clones; 67% of them occurred a single time. About an eighth of the sample comes from the top ten. In light of the paper, this sample's time point label describes: baseline before oral tofacitinib. This specimen was CD8+ T cells sorted from blood, taken at week 0. The source is a human donor with alopecia areata.

This chain links TRBV2 with TRBJ2-5, with 11 bases aligning to TRBD1. J was trimmed by 4 bases and V by 7 bases; bases with no gene match: 8. Germline values: CDR1 SNHLY, CDR2 FYNNEI. The CDR3 totals 15 residues. The CDR3 DNA follows: TGTGCCAGCATAGGCGGGACAGGGGGATTAGAGACCCAGTACTTC. Translated: CASIGGTGGLETQYF. Looking up the rest from reference TRBV2 and TRBJ2-5 gives the full variable domain: EPEVTQTPSHQVTQMGQEVILRCVPISNHLYFYWYRQILGQKVEFLVSFYNNEISEKSEIFDDQFSVERPDGSNFTLKIRSTKLEDSAMYFCASIGGTGGLETQYFGPGTRLLVL.

Points on this clone: Other DNA sequences in this sample translate to the same CDR3. The chain carries TRBV5-1 and TRBJ2-7; D possibly corresponds to TRBD1 (6 bases). Trimming removed 0 bases from V and 0 bases from J, with 7 bases in between. Germline V gene sequence: CDR1 SGHRS, CDR2 YFSETQ. This CDR3 spans 14 amino acids. CDR3 amino acids: CASSLGRGSYEQYF. The CDR3 region has the DNA TGCGCCAGCAGCTTGGGCAGGGGCTCCTACGAGCAGTACTTC.

This chain connects TRBV15 to TRBJ1-1; no clear D. Deletions cut 0 bases from V and 2 bases from J, with 13 bases between. Germline CDR1 and CDR2: LNHNV and YYDKDF (reference sequence). This CDR3 has 16 residues. As DNA, the CDR3 is TGTGCCACCAGCAGAGATTCTATGAGGCTTAACACTGAAGCTTTCTTT. The encoded protein is CATSRDSMRLNTEAFF.

A few counts support this clone. V is TRBV15 and J is TRBJ2-5; tentatively, D is TRBD1 (6 bases). The V gene's germline CDR1 is LNHNV and CDR2 YYDKDF (reference sequence). Trimming removed 0 bases at V and 2 bases at J, with 16 bases between. The CDR3 length is 17 residues. As DNA, the CDR3 is TGTGCCACCAGCAGAGATCGGACAGTGCTACGGCAAGAGACCCAGTACTTC. Translation gives CATSRDRTVLRQETQYF.

The rearrangement uses TRBV27 and TRBJ2-7; 8 bases map to TRBD1. CDR1 is MNHEY and CDR2 is SMNVEV in the germline V gene (reference sequence). V trimming: 3 bases; J trimming: 1 base; junction bases outside the gene matches: 2. The CDR3 consists of 14 residues. CDR3 DNA sequence: TGTGCCAGCAGTTTTCAGGGGGCATCCTACGAGCAGTACTTC. Residues: CASSFQGASYEQYF.

CDR3 nucleotides: TGTGCCAGCAGCTCAAAACAGGGGCCACCCGGAAACACCATATATTTT. Amino acid sequence: CASSSKQGPPGNTIYF. V usage is TRBV13 and J usage is TRBJ1-3; 7 bases are a match to TRBD1. Germline trimming cut 4 bases from V and 4 bases from J; bases unmatched to any gene: 10. CDR1 is PRHDT and CDR2 is FYEKMQ in the germline V gene (reference sequence). The CDR3 is made up of 16 amino acids. Supplemented by reference TRBV13 and TRBJ1-3, the full variable domain reads AAGVIQSPRHLIKEKRETATLKCYPIPRHDTVYWYQQGPGQDPQFLISFYEKMQSDKGSIPDRFSAQQFSDYHSELNMSSLELGDSALYFCASSSKQGPPGNTIYFGEGSWLTVV.

J is TRBJ1-5 and V is TRBV5-6; D remains ambiguous. This CDR3 contains 13 residues. Germline CDR1 reads SGHDT; CDR2 reads YYEEEE. V was trimmed by 0 bases and J by 5 bases, leaving 6 bases between them. The CDR3 DNA reads TGTGCCAGCAGCTTGGGAGCTTATCAGCCCCAGCATTTT. Translated: CASSLGAYQPQHF.

The J gene is TRBJ1-6, the V gene TRBV9, with TRBD1 as a possible D gene (6 bases). CDR3 length: 16 amino acids. Germline V gene data show CDR1 as SGDLS and CDR2 as YYNGEE. V lost 3 bases, J lost 5 bases, and 15 bases lay in between. The CDR3 is CASSATGTADNSPLHF. The DNA of the CDR3 is TGTGCCAGCAGCGCAACAGGGACCGCTGATAATTCACCCCTCCACTTT.

The table lists this clone with a count of one. V gene TRBV14 combines with J gene TRBJ2-1; possibly TRBD2 for D (6 bases). Trimming removed 1 base from V and 5 bases from J, with 12 bases in between. Germline assignment: CDR1 SGHDN and CDR2 FVKESK. The CDR3 contains 15 residues. Here the CDR3 reads CASSQVPGEDNEQFF. The CDR3 DNA follows: TGTGCCAGCAGCCAAGTACCGGGGGAGGACAATGAGCAGTTCTTC.

The rearrangement uses TRBV15 and TRBJ1-4, with D hard to call. The CDR3 consists of 15 residues. CDR1 and CDR2 from the germline V gene are LNHNV and YYDKDF (reference sequence). The ends were cut back, 8 bases at V and 8 bases at J, with 21 bases in the middle. The CDR3 bases are TGTGCCACCGAGGAGACTCGGCGTGGAGGGGAAAAACTGTTTTTT. Its translation is CATEETRRGGEKLFF.

J is TRBJ2-7 and V is TRBV5-1; D possibly corresponds to TRBD1 (5 bases). Germline assignment: CDR1 SGHRS and CDR2 YFSETQ. The ends were cut back, 1 base at V and 2 bases at J, with 10 bases in the middle. The CDR3 is 14 residues long. For the CDR3, the DNA is TGCGCCAGCAGCTTGACAGGCCTAACCTACGAGCAGTACTTC. The encoded protein is CASSLTGLTYEQYF.

V gene TRBV5-6 combines with J gene TRBJ1-5; 11 bases map to TRBD1. The V segment lost 3 bases and the J segment 5 bases; nucleotides outside the gene matches: 4. The CDR3 is 15 residues long. In germline, CDR1 is SGHDT, CDR2 YYEEEE. The CDR3 region has the DNA TGTGCCAGCAGCTCCAGGGACAGGGGGGATCAGCCCCAGCATTTT. The encoded protein is CASSSRDRGDQPQHF.